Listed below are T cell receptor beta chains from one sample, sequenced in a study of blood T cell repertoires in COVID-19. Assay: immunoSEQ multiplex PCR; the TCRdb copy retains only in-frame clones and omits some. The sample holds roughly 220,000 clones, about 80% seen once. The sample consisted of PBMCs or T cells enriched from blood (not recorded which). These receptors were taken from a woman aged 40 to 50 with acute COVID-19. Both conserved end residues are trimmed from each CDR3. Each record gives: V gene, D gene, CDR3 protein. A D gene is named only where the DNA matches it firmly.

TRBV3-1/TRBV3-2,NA,ASSQEGRRSYGYT
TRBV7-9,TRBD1,ASSSQGTEAF
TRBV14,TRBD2,ASSPGLASYREQF
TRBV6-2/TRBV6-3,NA,ASSYPLGGLGGNQPQH
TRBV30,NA,AWSLRINEKLF
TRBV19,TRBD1,ASSDRGNTGELF
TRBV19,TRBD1,ASSSRGRGIYGYT
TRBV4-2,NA,ASSQDRTEGQPQH
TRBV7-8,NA,ASSFDGQGTEAF
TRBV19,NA,ASSFGAPRSTEAF
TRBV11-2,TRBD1,ASSPGQASYEQY
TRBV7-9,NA,ASSLTGQTGNTIY
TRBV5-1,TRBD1,ASSSRPGTGNFNYGYT
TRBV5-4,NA,ASSFSGSNQPQH
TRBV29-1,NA,SVGGRGSGTDTQY
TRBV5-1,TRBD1,ASSLSGTGVNEKLF
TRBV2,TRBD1,ASSNDRDYGYT
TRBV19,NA,ASEAIGQPQH
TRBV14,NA,ASSQVGGSGNTIY
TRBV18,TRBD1,ASLGGQGNYNEQF
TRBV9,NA,ASSPFPLYNEQF
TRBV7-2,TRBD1,ASSRTGGAGNQPQH
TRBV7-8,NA,ASSLSDEQF
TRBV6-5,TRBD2,ASSPGTSDYNEQF
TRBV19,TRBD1,ASKGTGEGNTIY
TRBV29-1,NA,VARTDNEQF
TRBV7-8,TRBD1,ASSLGGQVNTEAF
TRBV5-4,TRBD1,ASSPDRSQPQH
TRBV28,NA,ASSVQRAQH
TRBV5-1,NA,ASKSGQGSYDGYT
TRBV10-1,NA,ASSAGINQPQH
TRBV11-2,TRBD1,ASVDLDRTNTGELF
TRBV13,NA,ASRGPSTDTQY
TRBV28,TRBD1,ASSPRTGGRTEAF
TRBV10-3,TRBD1,AISEGTGGNNQPQH
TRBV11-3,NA,ASSLSQDYYNEQF
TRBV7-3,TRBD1,ASSLGTVRTDTQY
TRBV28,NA,ASSLWGRGGAF
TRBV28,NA,ASSTDRFEQY
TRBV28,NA,ASSPGQPRMDTQY
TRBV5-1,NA,ASSLAGEREKLF
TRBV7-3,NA,ASSPGDPAYEQY
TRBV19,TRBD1,ASSIQGAYYGYT
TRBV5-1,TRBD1,ASSRTGDSSTDTQY
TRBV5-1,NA,ASSRTSTMNTEAF
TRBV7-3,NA,ASSFLYEQY
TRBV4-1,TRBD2,ASSPNSGRRTGELF
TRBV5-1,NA,ASSFLGLAEETQY
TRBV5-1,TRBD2,ASSGGSYEQY
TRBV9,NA,ASSVAGENEQY
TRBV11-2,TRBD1,ASSRAGTGESYEQY
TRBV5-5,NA,ASSFQGRELF
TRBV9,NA,ASSPGYSGNTIY
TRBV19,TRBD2,AILGLAETKETQY
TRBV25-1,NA,ASSGVGVQNTEAF
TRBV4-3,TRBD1,ASSQTGTNTEAF
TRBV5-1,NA,ASTESGSVRGEAF
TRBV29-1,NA,SAYLGRGTEAF